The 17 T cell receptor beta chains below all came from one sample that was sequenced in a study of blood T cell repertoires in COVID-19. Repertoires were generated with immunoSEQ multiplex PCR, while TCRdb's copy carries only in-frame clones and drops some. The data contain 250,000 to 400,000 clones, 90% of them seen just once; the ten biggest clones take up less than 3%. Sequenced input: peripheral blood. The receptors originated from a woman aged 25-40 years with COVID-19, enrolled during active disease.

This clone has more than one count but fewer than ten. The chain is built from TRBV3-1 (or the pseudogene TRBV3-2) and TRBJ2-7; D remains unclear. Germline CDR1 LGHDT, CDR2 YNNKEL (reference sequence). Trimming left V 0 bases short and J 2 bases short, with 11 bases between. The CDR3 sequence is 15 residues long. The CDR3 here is CASSQDLTSTYEQYF. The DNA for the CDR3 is TGTGCCAGCAGCCAAGATCTCACGAGCACCTACGAGCAGTACTTC.

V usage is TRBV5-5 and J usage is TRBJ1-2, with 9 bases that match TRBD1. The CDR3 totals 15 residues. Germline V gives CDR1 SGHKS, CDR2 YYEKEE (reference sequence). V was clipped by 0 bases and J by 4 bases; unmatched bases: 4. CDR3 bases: TGTGCCAGCAGCTTGGAGGGACAGGGACCCTATGGCTACACCTTC. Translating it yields CASSLEGQGPYGYTF.

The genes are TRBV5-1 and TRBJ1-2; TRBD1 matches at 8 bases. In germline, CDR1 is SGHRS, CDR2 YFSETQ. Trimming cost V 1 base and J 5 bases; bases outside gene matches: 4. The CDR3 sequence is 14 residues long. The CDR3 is CASSLTDREYGYTF. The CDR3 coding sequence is TGCGCCAGCAGCTTGACGGACAGGGAGTATGGCTACACCTTC.

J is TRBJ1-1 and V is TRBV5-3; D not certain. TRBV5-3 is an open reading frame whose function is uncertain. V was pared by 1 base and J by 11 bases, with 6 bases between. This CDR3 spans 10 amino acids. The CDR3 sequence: CARSLRRAFF. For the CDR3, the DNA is TGTGCCAGAAGCTTGCGTCGGGCTTTCTTT.

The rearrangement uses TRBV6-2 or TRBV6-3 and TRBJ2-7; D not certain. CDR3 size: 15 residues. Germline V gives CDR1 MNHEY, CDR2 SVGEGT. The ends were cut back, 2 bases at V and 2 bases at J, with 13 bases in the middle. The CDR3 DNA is TGTGCCAGCAGTTACGACCAGGTTTCAACCTACGAGCAGTACTTC. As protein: CASSYDQVSTYEQYF.

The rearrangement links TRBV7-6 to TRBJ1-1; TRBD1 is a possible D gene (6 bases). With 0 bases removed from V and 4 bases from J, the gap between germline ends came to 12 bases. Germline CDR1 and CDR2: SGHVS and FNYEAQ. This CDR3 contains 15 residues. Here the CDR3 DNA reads TGTGCCAGCAGCTTAGCGGGGGCCTCGAGCACTGAAGCTTTCTTT. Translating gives CASSLAGASSTEAFF.

The CDR3 region has the DNA TGTGCCAGCAGCTTCACGGGAGGGCACACAGATACGCAGTATTTT. It encodes CASSFTGGHTDTQYF. V gene TRBV7-3 combines with J gene TRBJ2-3; 8 bases are a match to TRBD2. V shed 3 bases, J shed 2 bases, and the junction held 4 bases outside the gene matches. The germline V gene encodes CDR1 SGHTA and CDR2 FQGTGA. The CDR3 loop spans 15 amino acids.

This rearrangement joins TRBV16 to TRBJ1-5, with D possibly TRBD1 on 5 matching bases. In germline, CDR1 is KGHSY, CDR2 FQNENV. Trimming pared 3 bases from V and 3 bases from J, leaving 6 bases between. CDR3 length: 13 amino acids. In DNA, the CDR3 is TGTGCCAGCAGCCAGGGACTCAATCAGCCCCAGCATTTT. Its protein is CASSQGLNQPQHF. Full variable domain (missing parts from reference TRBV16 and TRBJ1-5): GEEVAQTPKHLVRGEGQKAKLYCAPIKGHSYVFWYQQVLKNEFKFLISFQNENVFDETGMPKERFSAKCLPNSPCSLEIQATKLEDSAVYFCASSQGLNQPQHFGDGTRLSIL.

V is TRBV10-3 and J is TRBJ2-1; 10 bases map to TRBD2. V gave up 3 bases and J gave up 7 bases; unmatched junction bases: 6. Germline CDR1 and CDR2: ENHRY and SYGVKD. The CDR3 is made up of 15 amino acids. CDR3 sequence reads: CAISDPSGSWNEQFF. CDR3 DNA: TGTGCCATCAGTGACCCTAGCGGGAGTTGGAATGAGCAGTTCTTC.

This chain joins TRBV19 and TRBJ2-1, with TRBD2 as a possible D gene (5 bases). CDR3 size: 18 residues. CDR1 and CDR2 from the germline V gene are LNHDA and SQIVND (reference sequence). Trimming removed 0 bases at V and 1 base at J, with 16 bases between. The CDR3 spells CASSIDSGGQVSYNEQFF. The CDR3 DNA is TGTGCCAGTAGTATAGACTCAGGCGGGCAGGTTTCCTACAATGAGCAGTTCTTC.

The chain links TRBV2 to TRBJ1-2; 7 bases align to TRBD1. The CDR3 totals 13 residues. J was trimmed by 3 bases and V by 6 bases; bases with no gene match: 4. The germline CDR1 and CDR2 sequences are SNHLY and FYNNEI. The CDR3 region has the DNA TGTGCCAGCAGGGCCGGGACAGACTATGGCTACACCTTC. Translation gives CASRAGTDYGYTF.

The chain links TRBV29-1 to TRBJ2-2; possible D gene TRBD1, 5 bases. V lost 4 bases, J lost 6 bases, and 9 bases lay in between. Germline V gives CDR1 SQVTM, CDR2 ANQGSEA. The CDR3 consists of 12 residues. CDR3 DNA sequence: TGCAGCGTTGTTAAGGGGTCCGGGGAGCTGTTTTTT. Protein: CSVVKGSGELFF.

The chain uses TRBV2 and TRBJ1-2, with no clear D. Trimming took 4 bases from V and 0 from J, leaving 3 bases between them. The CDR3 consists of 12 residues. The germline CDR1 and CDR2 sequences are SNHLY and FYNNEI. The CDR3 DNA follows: TGTGCCAGCAGTGTAGCTAACTATGGCTACACCTTC. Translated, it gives CASSVANYGYTF.

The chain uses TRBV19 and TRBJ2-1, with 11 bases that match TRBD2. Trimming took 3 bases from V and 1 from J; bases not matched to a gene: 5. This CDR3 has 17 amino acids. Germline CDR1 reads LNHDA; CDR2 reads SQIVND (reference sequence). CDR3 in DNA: TGTGCCAGTAGTATCTCTCCTAGCGGGGGGTCCTACAATGAGCAGTTCTTC. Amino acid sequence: CASSISPSGGSYNEQFF.

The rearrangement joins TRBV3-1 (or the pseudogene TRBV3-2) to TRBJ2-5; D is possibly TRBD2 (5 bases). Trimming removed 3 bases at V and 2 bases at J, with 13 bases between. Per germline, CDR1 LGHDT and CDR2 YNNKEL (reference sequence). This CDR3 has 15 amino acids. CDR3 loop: CASSQGRARQETQYF. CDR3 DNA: TGTGCCAGCAGCCAGGGGAGAGCCCGACAAGAGACCCAGTACTTC.

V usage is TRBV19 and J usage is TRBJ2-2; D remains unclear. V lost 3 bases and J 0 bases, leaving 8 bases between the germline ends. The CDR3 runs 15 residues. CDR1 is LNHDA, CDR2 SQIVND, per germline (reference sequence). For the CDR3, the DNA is TGTGCCAGTAGTATCTCACGGTCGAACACCGGGGAGCTGTTTTTT. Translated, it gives CASSISRSNTGELFF.

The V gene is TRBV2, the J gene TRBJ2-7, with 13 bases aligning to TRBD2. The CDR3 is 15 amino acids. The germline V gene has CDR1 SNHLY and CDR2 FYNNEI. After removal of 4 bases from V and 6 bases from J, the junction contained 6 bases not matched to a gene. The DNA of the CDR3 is TGTGCCAGCAGTGTGGGACTAGCGGGATGGGCCGAGCAGTACTTC. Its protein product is CASSVGLAGWAEQYF.